A single sample gave rise to the 2 T cell receptor beta chains below, sequenced in a study of control samples from healthy donors and cancer patients. This table comes from immunoSEQ multiplex PCR, and its TCRdb copy is limited to in-frame clones, with some not included. Among about 220,000 clones, about 94% were seen once, and the ten largest hold 1.5%. The sequenced sample consisted of blood. All receptors derive from a man over 45 in good health.

Details on this clone: This specimen includes other DNA sequences encoding the same CDR3. The CDR3 spells CASSLRQGTDTQYF. The CDR3 DNA sequence: TGCGCCAGCAGCCTACGACAGGGAACAGATACGCAGTATTTT. The genes are TRBV5-1 and TRBJ2-3, with TRBD1 matching over 7 bases. V gave up 4 bases and J gave up 3 bases; unmatched junction bases: 5. The germline CDR1 and CDR2 sequences are SGHRS and YFSETQ. The CDR3 is made up of 14 amino acids.

The rearrangement links TRBV30 to TRBJ1-2; tentative D call: TRBD1 (6 bases). The germline V gene has CDR1 GTSNPN and CDR2 SVGIG (reference sequence). V was shortened by 4 bases and J by 3 bases, with 21 bases between the two germline ends. The CDR3 sequence is 16 residues long. The CDR3 DNA reads TGTGCCTGGACCCGGCGGGCAGGGGTAGGGGACTATGGCTACACCTTC. It yields the protein CAWTRRAGVGDYGYTF.